Listed here are 11 T cell receptor beta chains from one sample, sequenced in a study of early T cells in non-severe SARS-CoV-2 infection. TCRdb re-called the 5' RACE reads through MiXCR, storing one row per CDR3 protein. The table shows about 70,000 distinct CDR3 sequences, with roughly 15% occurring only once. The starting material was whole blood, obtained at baseline. The source is an adult who was a healthcare worker with PCR-confirmed SARS-CoV-2 infection or an uninfected control (not recorded which).

This clonotype was seen only a few times. V and J are TRBV7-9 and TRBJ2-1, with 10 bases aligning to TRBD2. The germline gives CDR1 SEHNR, CDR2 FQNEAQ (reference sequence). This CDR3 is 16 amino acids long. After removal of 3 bases from V and 7 bases from J, the junction contained 9 bases not matched to a gene. CDR3 nucleotide sequence: TGTGCCAGCAGCTTCCTCCTAGCGGGAGACAAGAATGAGCAGTTCTTC. This translates into CASSFLLAGDKNEQFF.

This chain connects TRBV29-1 to TRBJ2-1; D is perhaps TRBD2 (6 bases). V lost 0 bases and J 3 bases, leaving 15 bases between the germline ends. In germline, CDR1 is SQVTM, CDR2 ANQGSEA. The CDR3 sequence is 16 residues long. The CDR3 DNA reads as TGCAGCGTTGAAGATCCTGGGGCGGGACGCTACAATGAGCAGTTCTTC. It specifies CSVEDPGAGRYNEQFF.

This rearrangement joins TRBV7-7 to TRBJ2-7, with D tentatively TRBD2 (7 bases). V gave up 5 bases and J gave up 5 bases, with 19 bases separating them. The germline V gene encodes CDR1 SSHAT and CDR2 FNYEAQ (reference sequence). There are 15 residues in the CDR3. CDR3 loop: CASSPLRGALHEQYF. The CDR3 DNA is TGTGCCAGCAGCCCTCTCCGGGGGGCGCTCCACGAGCAGTACTTC.

This clonotype has more than one count but fewer than ten. The rearrangement links TRBV27 to TRBJ2-3; possible D gene TRBD2, 7 bases. This CDR3 is built from 14 residues. Germline V CDR1 and CDR2: MNHEY, SMNVEV (reference sequence). Trimming left V 2 bases short and J 10 bases short, with 16 bases between. CDR3 residues: CASSLRGGRRPQYF. The CDR3 nucleotides read TGTGCCAGCAGTTTAAGGGGGGGCCGCCGACCGCAGTATTTT.

The rearrangement joins TRBV7-3 to TRBJ2-1; tentative D call: TRBD1 (6 bases). The germline gives CDR1 SGHTA, CDR2 FQGTGA. Trimming took off 1 base at V and 4 bases at J, with 11 bases between the two ends. This CDR3 has 15 amino acids. The CDR3 spells CASSLSGTPYNEQFF. The CDR3 DNA reads as TGTGCCAGCAGCTTAAGTGGGACACCTTACAATGAGCAGTTCTTC.

The table lists this clonotype with a few counts. The chain joins TRBV4-1 to TRBJ2-3, with D tentatively TRBD2 (6 bases). V was shortened by 4 bases and J by 7 bases, with 18 bases between the two germline ends. Germline loops: CDR1 MGHRA, CDR2 YSYEKL. The CDR3 loop spans 15 amino acids. CDR3 DNA sequence: TGCGCCAGCAGCCTGACCGGGGGTTCAGCGAATACGCAGTATTTT. Encoded protein: CASSLTGGSANTQYF.

This chain links TRBV2 with TRBJ2-3, with a possible D match to TRBD2 (5 bases). V lost 7 bases to trimming and J lost 8 bases, with 16 bases between them. CDR3 size: 13 residues. Per the germline V gene, CDR1 is SNHLY and CDR2 is FYNNEI. Here the CDR3 DNA reads TGTGCCAGCACCCTGGACCGGGAACCTACGCAGTATTTT. Its protein is CASTLDREPTQYF.

V gene TRBV12-3 or TRBV12-4 combines with J gene TRBJ1-1; TRBD1 aligns across 8 bases. J was trimmed by 6 bases and V by 7 bases; bases with no gene match: 4. The CDR3 sequence is 12 residues long. CDR3 bases: TGTGCCAGCACCACGGACAGGGCTGAAGCTTTCTTT. Translating gives CASTTDRAEAFF.

This clonotype was seen only a few times. The chain has TRBV27 and TRBJ1-1, with D possibly matching TRBD1 (6 bases). CDR3 length: 14 amino acids. In germline, CDR1 is MNHEY, CDR2 SMNVEV (reference sequence). Trimming shortened V by 5 bases and J by 4 bases, and 14 bases separated the two germline ends. CDR3 DNA: TGTGCCAGCAGTATCAGGGGTGTCGGCACTGAAGCTTTCTTT. Its protein is CASSIRGVGTEAFF.

The chain joins TRBV3-1 to TRBJ1-4, with D perhaps TRBD1 (5 bases). Germline V gives CDR1 LGHDT, CDR2 YNNKEL (reference sequence). V dropped 4 bases and J dropped 5 bases, with 17 bases sitting between them. This CDR3 region has 16 residues. CDR3 nucleotides: TGTGCCAGCAGCCTAATGGGGGGGACGTCCAATGAAAAACTGTTTTTT. This translates into CASSLMGGTSNEKLFF. Combining the CDR3 with reference TRBV3-1 and TRBJ1-4 gives the whole variable domain DTAVSQTPKYLVTQMGNDKSIKCEQNLGHDTMYWYKQDSKKFLKIMFSYNNKELIINETVPNRFSPKSPDKAHLNLHINSLELGDSAVYFCASSLMGGTSNEKLFFGSGTQLSVL.

This clonotype was recorded at least ten times. CDR3 in DNA: TGTGCCACCAGTGATCCTTTCCGTAACGGGCAGTTCTTC. It codes for CATSDPFRNGQFF. This chain links TRBV24-1 with TRBJ2-1, with D unclear. The CDR3 sequence is 13 residues long. Trimming removed 3 bases from V and 12 bases from J, with 14 bases in between. Germline values: CDR1 KGHDR, CDR2 SFDVKD.